This entry features one T cell receptor (beta chain) sequence. This receptor's antigen is unknown. No quality values exist for individual bases; no much larger clone is one base distant. Sequenced on an Illumina NovaSeq 6000. Using 5'RACE with constant-segment primers, TCRalpha and TCRbeta cDNA libraries were constructed, with sample barcodes and unique molecular identifiers added in the process. Trizol reagent was used to extract RNA from every sample. Amplification of the libraries took two PCR steps, and the second step added a second sample barcode plus Illumina TruSeq adapters. Sequencing of libraries was performed on an Illumina NovaSeq with 2 x 150 bp paired-end reads. The paper's data handling went like this. Demultiplexing of reads and collapsing into UMI-guided consensus sequences were performed with migec v1.2.7. With mixcr v2.1.11, UMI consensuses were aligned to TRA and TRB V and J templates and assembled into clonotypes. Expanded or contracted clonotypes were those called significant by both edgeR and NoisET, with noise models trained on biological replicates. For edgeR calls, the thresholds were a false discovery rate-adjusted p below 0.01 and a log2 fold-change of 1. As an exploratory analysis of dynamics, max-normalized trajectories of the 1000 most abundant clonotypes were examined by PCA with hierarchical clustering. The CD4 or CD8 phenotype of responding clones was assigned using the separately sequenced CD4+ and CD8+ repertoires. Starting from the raw public reads, TCRdb applied fastp trimming at Q25, assembled clones with MiXCR and retained in-frame beta chains. Every CDR3 protein is listed once, alongside the most common genes and DNA of its rows. V and J calls and clone size were set by TCRdb, not the authors. The sample table holds 35,000 to 55,000 distinct CDR3 sequences, of which roughly 9.8% were seen once. The ten largest clones capture 10% to 15% of the sample.

V ends up 3 bases short and J 0 bases short, with an unmatched junction base count of 1. CDR1 is given as DFQATT and CDR2 as SNEGSKA, both from the germline V gene (reference sequence). From cysteine to phenylalanine, the CDR3 is 13 amino acids long. CDR3 DNA only is kept here, 39 bases in frame from base 1. The data derive from a study of T-cell memory formation after mild COVID-19 (dated by TCRdb to 2020 to 2023). About the full investigation: Most TCR sequence clusters were specific to one of the two donors. In a couple of donors, T-cell clones that expanded and contracted after mild COVID-19 were tracked by sequencing TCRalpha and TCRbeta repertoires over time. The cohort comprised two young, previously healthy adult volunteers, one female and one male. General study outcomes and caveats: Balanced CD4/CD8 phenotypes were observed for clones contracting from day 15 to 85, whereas a bias towards CD4+ was observed for a second wave of clones expanding from day 15 to 37. Contracting CD4+ clones were located mainly in the CM and EM memory subsets, whereas CD8+ clones were found to be enriched in EMRA. The detection of some responding clones in pre-infection memory suggests that pre-existing cross-reactive memory T cells joined the SARS-CoV-2 response. Only a couple of mild cases were covered by the study, and larger cohorts that include severe cases with pre-infection samples were considered necessary. SARS-CoV-2 specificity was not confirmed for the second-wave clones peaking on day 37.

Ficoll-Paque density gradient centrifugation was used to isolate PBMCs. The material sequenced was PBMCs or a T cell subset sorted from them (not recorded which). This chain joins TRBV20-1 to TRBJ1-1; TRBD1 agrees with 7 junctional bases. This TCR was recovered from an adult woman who had mild COVID-19 (a few samples of this study predate the infection). The sample titles of this study are shuffled in the database, so cell type and time point are left out; the donor was told from shared clones. The sequence in DNA is TGCAGTGCTAGGGGGACAGTGAACACTGAAGCTTTCTTT. Its protein product is CSARGTVNTEAFF.